This T cell receptor (beta chain) was profiled in a study of shared clonotypes between healthy human individuals. Some clones are missing from TCRdb's copy, which holds only in-frame ones; the method was immunoSEQ multiplex PCR. The table records just over 2,000,000 clones, roughly 96% of them present only once. In its sample, this clone was seen once. Every donor was a Caucasian adult from Nashville, Tennessee. Memory CD4+ cells were the fraction left after CD45RA+ naive selection. Germline V gene sequence: CDR1 MDHEN, CDR2 SYDVKM. After removal of 3 bases from V and 10 bases from J, the junction contained 7 bases not matched to a gene. The CDR3 sequence is 15 residues long.

The receptor comes from a man between 18 and 29 years old in good health. Sequencing used naive CD4+ T cells sorted from blood. Stated subset: CD45RA+ positively selected. This sequence joins TRBV28 and TRBJ1-6; 9 bases map to TRBD1. The CDR3 is CASSFLGQGNSPLHF. In DNA form, the CDR3 reads TGTGCCAGCAGTTTTTTAGGACAGGGGAACTCACCCCTCCACTTT.